Below, 27 T cell receptor beta chains from the same sample are listed, as sequenced in a study of regulatory T cells in long-lasting Graves disease (dated by TCRdb to the early 2020s). The sample's time point label, decoded: persistent/refractory GD, antithyroid drugs over 5 years with positive TRAb. For both TCR sequencing and RNA sequencing, RNA was extracted from PBMCs in TRIzol. The library was produced with multiplex PCR. Sequencing used an Illumina HiSeq 4000. To build TCR beta libraries, CDR3 regions were amplified by Arm-PCR using iRepertoire HTBI primers. TCRdb took the public reads, trimmed them with fastp at Q25, ran MiXCR for clone calling and kept in-frame beta chains. Identical CDR3 proteins give one entry, which carries the most common genes and DNA. This sample is represented by a few hundred thousand distinct CDR3 sequences; around a fifth of them were singletons. Roughly 6.9% of the sample goes to the ten largest clones.

Source: peripheral blood mononuclear cells (PBMCs), taken when the disease was refractory, from a patient treated with antithyroid drugs. The source is a female donor with Graves disease.

This clonotype has at least ten counts. This rearrangement joins TRBV6-5 to TRBJ1-1; TRBD1 matches 8 bases. This CDR3 is built from 13 residues. After removal of 3 bases from V and 9 bases from J, the junction contained 6 bases not matched to a gene. Per germline, CDR1 MNHEY and CDR2 SVGAGI. CDR3 residues: CASSYSGTGKAFF. CDR3 bases: TGTGCCAGCAGTTATTCTGGGACAGGAAAAGCTTTCTTT.

The rearrangement links TRBV19 to TRBJ1-2, with no clear D. This CDR3 spans 15 amino acids. CDR1 LNHDA and CDR2 SQIVND come from the germline V gene (reference sequence). V gave up 7 bases and J gave up 2 bases, with 17 bases separating them. Here the CDR3 DNA reads TGTGCCAGTACCTCCCAAGGACTTCTAAACTATGGCTACACCTTC. Its protein product is CASTSQGLLNYGYTF.

About this clonotype itself: Possible read error: a much larger clone is one base away. The chain employs TRBV19 and TRBJ1-2; no firm D call. This CDR3 has 12 residues. Germline CDR1 reads LNHDA; CDR2 reads SQIVND (reference sequence). The CDR3 DNA reads as TGTGCCAGCGCGGTCGGGAGCTATGACTACACCTTC. This codes for CASAVGSYDYTF.

About this clonotype: One junction end disagrees with the germline gene, perhaps due to a read error. V is TRBV11-2 and J is TRBJ1-2; TRBD1 agrees at 8 bases. This CDR3 comprises 15 residues. CDR1 is SGHAT and CDR2 is FQNNGV in the germline V gene. The CDR3 spells CASSRRGQAIYGCTF. The CDR3 DNA reads TGTGCCAGCAGCCGGCGGGGACAGGCCATCTATGGCTGCACCTTC.

This clonotype was picked up a small number of times. The chain employs TRBV6-1 and TRBJ2-3, with TRBD1 matching over 7 bases. Germline lookup yields CDR1 MNHNS and CDR2 SASEGT. The V and J ends lost 5 bases and 4 bases, in that order; junction bases with no gene match: 12. This CDR3 has 16 amino acids. The CDR3 DNA sequence: TGTGCCAGCAGTACCAATGACAGGGCGGATCCAGATACGCAGTATTTT. Its translation is CASSTNDRADPDTQYF.

In its sample, this clonotype was seen a few times. The chain couples TRBV6-2 or TRBV6-3 to TRBJ1-1; no definite D call. The CDR3 is 13 amino acids. Trimming took off 7 bases at V and 1 base at J, with 10 bases between the two ends. Per germline, CDR1 MNHEY and CDR2 SVGEGT. The CDR3: CASTLSQNTEAFF. In DNA, the CDR3 is TGTGCCAGCACTCTTTCACAGAACACTGAAGCTTTCTTT.

J is TRBJ2-7 and V is TRBV20-1; 10 bases agree with TRBD1. There are 15 residues in the CDR3. Germline V gene lookup returns CDR1 DFQATT and CDR2 SNEGSKA (reference sequence). After removal of 4 bases from V and 7 bases from J, the junction contained 13 bases not matched to a gene. The CDR3 region is CSAKGGQGPDWEQYF. For the CDR3, the DNA is TGCAGTGCTAAAGGGGGACAGGGGCCTGACTGGGAGCAGTACTTC.

On this clonotype itself: As the CDR3 is not closed by the conserved phenylalanine or tryptophan, this likely results from a read error. The chain employs TRBV12-3 or TRBV12-4 and TRBJ2-7; D call uncertain. The CDR3 runs 12 residues. V shed 6 bases and J shed 2 bases, with 8 bases lying between them. The CDR3 region is CASSPGPYEQYS. The CDR3 region has the DNA TGTGCCAGCAGCCCAGGACCCTACGAGCAGTACTCC.

There are a few counts of this clonotype. The V gene is TRBV5-1, the J gene TRBJ1-3; D gene uncertain. V lost 0 bases and J 0 bases, leaving 7 bases between the germline ends. The CDR3 spans 15 residues. Germline V gene sequence: CDR1 SGHRS, CDR2 YFSETQ. The CDR3 is CASSLETNSGNTIYF. CDR3 DNA sequence: TGCGCCAGCAGCTTGGAGACAAACTCTGGAAACACCATATATTTT.

CDR3 nucleotide sequence: TGTGCCAGCAGGCCCGGGGGGCCGGGTGAGACCCAGTACTTC. This encodes CASRPGGPGETQYF. The chain employs TRBV5-5 and TRBJ2-5; perhaps TRBD2 as D (7 bases). V was trimmed by 5 bases and J by 5 bases, leaving 16 bases between them. The CDR3 runs to 14 residues. Germline CDR1 is SGHKS and CDR2 is YYEKEE (reference sequence).

This clonotype showed up many times. The rearrangement links TRBV28 to TRBJ1-5, with D perhaps TRBD1 (5 bases). The CDR3 spans 14 residues. Germline CDR1 is MDHEN and CDR2 is SYDVKM. V lost 3 bases and J 5 bases, leaving 11 bases between the germline ends. The CDR3 loop reads CASSFYDRDQPQHF. The CDR3 nucleotides are TGTGCCAGCAGTTTCTACGACAGAGATCAGCCCCAGCATTTT.

This clonotype was picked up a small number of times. One end of the junction is discordant with germline, which a read error may explain. The chain links TRBV12-3 or TRBV12-4 to TRBJ2-5; 12 bases are shared with TRBD2. The CDR3 consists of 18 residues. In nucleotides, the CDR3 is TGTGCCCGCAGTTTCAGTCCCATATCTAGCGGGAGGGAAGAGACCCAGTACTTC. Translation gives CARSFSPISSGREETQYF.

This clonotype was seen many times. The chain has TRBV28 and TRBJ2-5, with D possibly being TRBD2 (5 bases). Trimming shortened V by 4 bases and J by 4 bases, and 7 bases separated the two germline ends. From germline, CDR1 is MDHEN and CDR2 SYDVKM. There are 12 residues in the CDR3. The CDR3 loop is CASSSGIETQYF. CDR3 DNA sequence: TGTGCCAGCAGTTCGGGGATAGAGACCCAGTACTTC.

This clonotype was detected a few times. This chain uses TRBV6-1 with TRBJ2-5, with D hard to call. The CDR3 is 14 residues long. Between the trimmed V and J ends, which lost 6 bases and 1 base, there was a span of 12 bases. Germline loops: CDR1 MNHNS, CDR2 SASEGT. The CDR3, as DNA: TGTGCCAGCAGCCCGAACGGCCCCCAAGAGACCCAGTACTTC. As protein: CASSPNGPQETQYF.

This clonotype showed up just once. The junction does not match germline at one end; this may be a read error. V is TRBV6-2 or TRBV6-3 and J is TRBJ1-1; perhaps TRBD1 as D (5 bases). Germline CDR1 is MNHEY and CDR2 is SVGEGT. There are 13 residues in the CDR3. The CDR3 DNA reads TGTGCCAGCAGTTACTCTGGACAAGACCCGGCTTCCTTT. Encoded protein: CASSYSGQDPASF.

The genes are TRBV6-1 and TRBJ2-3, with TRBD2 identical over 13 bases. CDR1 and CDR2 from the germline V gene are MNHNS and SASEGT. This CDR3 spans 16 amino acids. After removal of 6 bases from V and 2 bases from J, the junction contained 5 bases not matched to a gene. The CDR3 nucleotides read TGTGCCAGCAGGCGGACTAGCGGGGGTAACACAGATACGCAGTATTTT. Amino acids: CASRRTSGGNTDTQYF.

The rearrangement joins TRBV20-1 to TRBJ1-2; the D gene is possibly TRBD1 (5 bases). Trimming removed 5 bases at V and 4 bases at J, with 11 bases between. This CDR3 is built from 12 residues. CDR1 is DFQATT and CDR2 is SNEGSKA in the germline V gene (reference sequence). This CDR3 is CSAARDVYGYTF. CDR3 nucleotide sequence: TGCAGTGCTGCCCGGGACGTCTATGGCTACACCTTC.

This clonotype was recorded many times. The chain is built from TRBV12-3 or TRBV12-4 and TRBJ1-4; 9 bases are shared with TRBD1. V trimming: 4 bases; J trimming: 7 bases; junction bases outside the gene matches: 7. The CDR3 extends over 15 amino acids. The CDR3 coding sequence is TGTGCCAGCAGTTCTAACAGGGGGCGCGGTGAAAAACTGTTTTTT. Residues: CASSSNRGRGEKLFF.

This clonotype was seen only a few times. The CDR3 DNA is TGCGCCAGCAGCCAAGATCAGGGGGTGGAGGCCCAGTACTTC. Its protein product is CASSQDQGVEAQYF. The V and J genes are TRBV4-1 and TRBJ2-5; 7 positions agree with TRBD1. The length of the CDR3 is 14 residues. CDR1 and CDR2 (germline): MGHRA, YSYEKL. Trimming at V came to 0 bases and at J to 9 bases, leaving 7 bases not matched to a gene.

This clonotype has a count of ten or more. The chain uses TRBV12-3 or TRBV12-4 and TRBJ1-5, with D possibly being TRBD1 (5 bases). V lost 3 bases and J lost 5, with 11 bases in between. The CDR3 covers 14 residues. Here the CDR3 reads CASSLTDWDQPQHF. For the CDR3, the DNA is TGTGCCAGCAGTTTGACAGATTGGGATCAGCCCCAGCATTTT.

This clonotype was detected only a few times. The CDR3 is CASSPGTGRSGANVLTF. DNA for the CDR3: TGTGCCAGCAGTCCCGGGACAGGACGCTCTGGGGCCAACGTCCTGACTTTC. The chain joins TRBV27 to TRBJ2-6, with 8 bases identical to TRBD1. In germline, CDR1 is MNHEY, CDR2 SMNVEV (reference sequence). This CDR3 region has 17 residues. Trimming cost V 5 bases and J 0 bases; bases outside gene matches: 6.

With respect to this clonotype: It may be a read error: a sequence one base away is much more abundant. The J gene is TRBJ1-2, the V gene TRBV12-3 or TRBV12-4; D is unclear. This CDR3 has 11 residues. Trimming removed 7 bases at V and 9 bases at J, with 12 bases between. This chain's CDR3 is CASIGSGSYTF. The CDR3 nucleotides read TGTGCCAGCATCGGGAGTGGGAGCTACACCTTC.

This clonotype turned up a few times. The rearrangement links TRBV6-5 to TRBJ2-7, with D tentatively TRBD1 (5 bases). CDR1 and CDR2 from the germline V gene are MNHEY and SVGAGI. This CDR3 region has 16 residues. The germline V and J ends were trimmed by 0 bases and 7 bases, with 19 bases remaining between them. The CDR3 coding sequence is TGTGCCAGCAGTTACTCGGGGCAAGTCAGGGCTCGGGAGCAGTACTTC. It is translated as CASSYSGQVRAREQYF.

This clonotype has ten or more counts. CDR3 sequence reads: CASTEGRSYEQYF. CDR3 sequence (DNA): TGTGCCAGCACCGAGGGGAGATCCTACGAGCAGTACTTC. The gene calls are TRBV28 and TRBJ2-7; D is tentatively TRBD1 or TRBD2 (5 bases each). Germline CDR1 reads MDHEN; CDR2 reads SYDVKM. The CDR3 spans 13 residues. The V end was cut by 7 bases, the J end by 1 base, with 11 bases between.

This clonotype was seen only a few times. This clone may be a read error of a much larger clone one base away. The CDR3 DNA sequence: TGTGCCAGCACTATAGACACCGGTCATGGCTACACCTTC. Translated, it gives CASTIDTGHGYTF. V gene TRBV2 combines with J gene TRBJ1-2; D uncertain. Looked up from germline, CDR1 is SNHLY and CDR2 is FYNNEI. V was shortened by 7 bases and J by 6 bases, with 15 bases between the two germline ends. The CDR3 loop spans 13 amino acids.

This clonotype was recorded a few times. The chain has TRBV6-1 and TRBJ1-1; D perhaps matches TRBD1 (6 bases). Trimming took 7 bases from V and 4 from J, leaving 22 bases between them. Per the germline V gene, CDR1 is MNHNS and CDR2 is SASEGT. The CDR3 loop spans 16 amino acids. The chain's CDR3 is CASKVASSGASTEAFF. In nucleotides, the CDR3 is TGTGCCAGCAAGGTAGCCAGCTCGGGGGCGAGCACTGAAGCTTTCTTT.

This chain joins TRBV6-2 or TRBV6-3 and TRBJ2-2, with 12 positions matching TRBD2. Germline V gene sequence: CDR1 MNHEY, CDR2 SVGEGT. V gave up 4 bases and J gave up 7 bases; unmatched junction bases: 10. This CDR3 region has 17 residues. CDR3 protein: CASSWTSGMNKDGELFF. CDR3 DNA: TGTGCCAGCAGTTGGACTAGCGGGATGAACAAGGACGGGGAGCTGTTTTTT.